These 2 T cell receptor beta chains came from one sample sequenced in a study of T cell responses to AZD1222 COVID-19 vaccine. Libraries were prepared by immunoSEQ multiplex PCR; TCRdb keeps only in-frame clonotypes and omits some of them. The data show 150,000 to 200,000 clones, almost 90% seen once. The material sequenced was peripheral blood, taken 28 days after the second AZD1222 dose. Receptors originate from an adult who received the AZD1222 COVID-19 vaccine.

V and J are TRBV23-1 and TRBJ1-3; D not resolved. Being an ORF, TRBV23-1 has a function that is uncertain. The CDR3 is made up of 15 amino acids. Trimming cost V 2 bases and J 4 bases, with 12 bases left between them. CDR3 amino acids: CASSQPGRRGNTIYF. CDR3 DNA: TGCGCCAGCAGTCAACCCGGACGGAGGGGAAACACCATATATTTT.

The J gene is TRBJ1-2, the V gene TRBV28; D ambiguous. CDR3 length: 14 amino acids. V lost 2 bases to trimming and J lost 5 bases, with 12 bases between them. Germline lookup yields CDR1 MDHEN and CDR2 SYDVKM. The CDR3 here is CASSLDLTVYGYTF. The CDR3 nucleotides are TGTGCCAGCAGTTTAGACTTGACGGTATATGGCTACACCTTC.